Included here is one TCR beta chain sequence, with context. The data originate from a study of lymphopenia after photon versus proton radiotherapy. Measured with immunoSEQ multiplex PCR; TCRdb has only the in-frame clones, and not every one. The sample carries 60,000 or so clones, 87% recorded once. The clonotype originates from an elderly man with esophageal cancer. Sequencing used peripheral blood, obtained from a patient treated with proton-based radiotherapy.

DNA of the CDR3: TGTGCCAGCAGCCAACAGACAGGGGGTCGGTCACCCCTCCACTTT. This codes for CASSQQTGGRSPLHF. The chain combines TRBV5-4 with TRBJ1-6; the match to TRBD1 covers 9 bases. Germline V lookup: CDR1 SGHNT, CDR2 YYREEE (reference sequence). This CDR3 has 15 amino acids. V trimming: 4 bases; J trimming: 10 bases; junction bases outside the gene matches: 9.